The text below deals with one T cell receptor beta chain. Patients at the Seattle site were enrolled during active infection and followed longitudinally. V gave up 4 bases and J gave up 6 bases, with 12 bases separating them. This CDR3 comprises 13 residues. CDR1 and CDR2 from the germline V gene are LGHDT and YNNKEL (reference sequence). The sample belongs to a study of blood T cell repertoires in COVID-19. Whole-study context: T cells, B-cell-depleted T cells, or PBMCs supplied cDNA or gDNA.

Measured with immunoSEQ multiplex PCR; TCRdb has only the in-frame clones, and not every one. The data contain 300,000 to 350,000 clones, 90% of them singletons. Sequencing input: peripheral blood. The receptor's source is a woman in her 30s with COVID-19, enrolled during active disease. The chain links TRBV3-1 (or the pseudogene TRBV3-2) to TRBJ1-2; no firm D call. CDR3 in DNA: TGTGCCAGCAGCCCCCAGCAAGCGGATGGCTACACCTTC. This codes for CASSPQQADGYTF.